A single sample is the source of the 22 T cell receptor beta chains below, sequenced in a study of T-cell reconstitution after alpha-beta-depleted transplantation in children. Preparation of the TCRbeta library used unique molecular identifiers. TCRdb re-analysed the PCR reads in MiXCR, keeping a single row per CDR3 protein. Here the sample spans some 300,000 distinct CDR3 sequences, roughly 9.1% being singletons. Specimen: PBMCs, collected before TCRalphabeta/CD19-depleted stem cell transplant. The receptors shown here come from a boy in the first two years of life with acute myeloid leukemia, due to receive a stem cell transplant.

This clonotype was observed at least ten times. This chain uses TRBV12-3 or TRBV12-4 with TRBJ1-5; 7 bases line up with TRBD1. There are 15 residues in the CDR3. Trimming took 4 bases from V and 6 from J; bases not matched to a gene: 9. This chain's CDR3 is CASSWTTGTFQPQHF. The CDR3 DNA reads TGTGCCAGCAGTTGGACGACAGGGACCTTTCAGCCCCAGCATTTT.

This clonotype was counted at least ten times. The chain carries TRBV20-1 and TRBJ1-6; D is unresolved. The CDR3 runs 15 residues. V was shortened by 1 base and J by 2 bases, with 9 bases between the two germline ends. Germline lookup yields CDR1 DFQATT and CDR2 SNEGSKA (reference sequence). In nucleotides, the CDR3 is TGCAGTGCTAGAGGAAGAGGAGCCTATAATTCACCCCTCCACTTT. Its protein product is CSARGRGAYNSPLHF.

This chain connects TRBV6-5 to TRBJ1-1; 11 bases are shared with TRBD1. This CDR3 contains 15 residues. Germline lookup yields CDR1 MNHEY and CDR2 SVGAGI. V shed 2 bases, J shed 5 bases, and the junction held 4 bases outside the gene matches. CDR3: CASSYTGTGGTEAFF. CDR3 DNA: TGTGCCAGCAGTTACACCGGGACAGGGGGGACTGAAGCTTTCTTT.

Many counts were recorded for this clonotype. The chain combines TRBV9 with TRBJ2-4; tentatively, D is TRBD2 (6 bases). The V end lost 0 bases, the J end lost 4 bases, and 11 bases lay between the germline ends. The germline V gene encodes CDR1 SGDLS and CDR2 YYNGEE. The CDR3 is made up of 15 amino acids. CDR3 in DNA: TGTGCCAGCAGCGTAGGCGGGACTCTGAAAAACATTCAGTACTTC. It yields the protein CASSVGGTLKNIQYF. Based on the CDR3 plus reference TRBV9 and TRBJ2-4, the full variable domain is DSGVTQTPKHLITATGQRVTLRCSPRSGDLSVYWYQQSLDQGLQFLIQYYNGEERAKGNILERFSAQQFPDLHSELNLSSLELGDSALYFCASSVGGTLKNIQYFGAGTRLSVL.

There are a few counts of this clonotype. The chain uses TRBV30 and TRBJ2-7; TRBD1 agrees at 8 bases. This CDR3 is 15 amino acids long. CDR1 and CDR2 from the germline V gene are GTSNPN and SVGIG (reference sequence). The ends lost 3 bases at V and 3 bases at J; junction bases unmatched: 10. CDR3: CAWSRGQGIIYEQYF. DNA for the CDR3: TGTGCCTGGAGCCGAGGACAGGGAATAATCTACGAGCAGTACTTC.

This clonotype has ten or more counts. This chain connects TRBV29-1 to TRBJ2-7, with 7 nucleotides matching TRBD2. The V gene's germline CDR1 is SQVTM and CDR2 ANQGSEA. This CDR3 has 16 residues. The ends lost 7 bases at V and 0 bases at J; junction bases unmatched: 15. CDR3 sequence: CSATREPSGSSYEQYF. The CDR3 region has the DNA TGCAGCGCAACTCGAGAGCCTAGCGGCTCCTCCTACGAGCAGTACTTC.

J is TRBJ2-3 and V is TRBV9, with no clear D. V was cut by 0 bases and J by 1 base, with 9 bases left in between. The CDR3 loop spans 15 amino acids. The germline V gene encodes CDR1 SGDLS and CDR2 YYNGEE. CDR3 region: CASSVGGGRTDTQYF. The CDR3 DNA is TGTGCCAGCAGCGTAGGTGGTGGTCGCACAGATACGCAGTATTTT.

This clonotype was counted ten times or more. The CDR3 region is CANIGGRVYGANVLTF. The DNA for the CDR3 is TGTGCCAATATCGGGGGGCGGGTTTATGGGGCCAACGTCCTGACTTTC. V and J are TRBV7-2 and TRBJ2-6, with D maybe TRBD2 (7 bases). Looked up from germline, CDR1 is SGHTA and CDR2 is FQGNSA. The CDR3 is made up of 16 amino acids. V lost 10 bases to trimming and J lost 3 bases, with 19 bases between them.

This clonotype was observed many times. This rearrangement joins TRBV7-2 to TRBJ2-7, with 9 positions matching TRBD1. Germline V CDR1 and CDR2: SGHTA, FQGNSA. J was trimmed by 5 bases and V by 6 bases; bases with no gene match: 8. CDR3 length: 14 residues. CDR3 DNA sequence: TGTGCCAGCAGAATTCCGGGACAGGGTAACGAGCAGTACTTC. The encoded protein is CASRIPGQGNEQYF.

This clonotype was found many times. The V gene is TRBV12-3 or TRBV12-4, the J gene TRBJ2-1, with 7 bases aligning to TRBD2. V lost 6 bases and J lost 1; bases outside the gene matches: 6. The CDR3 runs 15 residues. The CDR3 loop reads CASRQSGNSYNEQFF. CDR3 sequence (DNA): TGTGCCAGCAGACAGAGCGGGAATTCCTACAATGAGCAGTTCTTC.

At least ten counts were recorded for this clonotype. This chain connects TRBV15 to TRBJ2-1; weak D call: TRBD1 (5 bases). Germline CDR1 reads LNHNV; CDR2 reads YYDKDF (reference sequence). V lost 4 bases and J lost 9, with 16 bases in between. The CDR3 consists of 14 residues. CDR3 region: CATSKPSGLGEQFF. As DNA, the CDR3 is TGTGCCACCAGCAAACCGTCAGGGTTGGGTGAGCAGTTCTTC.

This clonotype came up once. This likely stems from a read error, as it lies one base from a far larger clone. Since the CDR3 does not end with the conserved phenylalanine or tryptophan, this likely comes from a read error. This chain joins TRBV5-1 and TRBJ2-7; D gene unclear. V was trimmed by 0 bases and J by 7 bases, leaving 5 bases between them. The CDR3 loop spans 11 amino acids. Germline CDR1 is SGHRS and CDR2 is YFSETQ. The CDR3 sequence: CASSLGREQYL. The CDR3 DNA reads TGCGCCAGCAGCTTGGGGCGGGAGCAGTACCTC.

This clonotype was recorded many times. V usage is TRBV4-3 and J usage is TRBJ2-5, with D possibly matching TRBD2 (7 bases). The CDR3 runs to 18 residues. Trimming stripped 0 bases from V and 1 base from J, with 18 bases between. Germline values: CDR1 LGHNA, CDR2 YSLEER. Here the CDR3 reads CASSQDAAGEGVQETQYF. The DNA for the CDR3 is TGCGCCAGCAGCCAAGATGCGGCGGGAGAGGGGGTCCAAGAGACCCAGTACTTC.

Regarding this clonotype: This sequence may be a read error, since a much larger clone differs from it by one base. CDR3 loop: CASSLVGTGAKISYNEQFF. In DNA, the CDR3 is TGCGCCAGCAGCTTGGTCGGGACAGGGGCTAAAATCTCCTACAATGAGCAGTTCTTC. The gene calls are TRBV5-1 and TRBJ2-1, with 10 bases fitting TRBD1. V lost 0 bases, J lost 0 bases, and 9 bases stayed unmatched. This CDR3 comprises 19 residues. Germline assignment: CDR1 SGHRS and CDR2 YFSETQ.

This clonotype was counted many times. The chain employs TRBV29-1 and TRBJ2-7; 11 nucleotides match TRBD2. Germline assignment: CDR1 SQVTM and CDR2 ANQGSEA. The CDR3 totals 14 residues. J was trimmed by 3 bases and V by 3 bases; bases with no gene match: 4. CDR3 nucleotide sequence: TGCAGCGTTGACGGCGGGACTAGCGGCTACGAGCAGTACTTC. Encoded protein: CSVDGGTSGYEQYF.

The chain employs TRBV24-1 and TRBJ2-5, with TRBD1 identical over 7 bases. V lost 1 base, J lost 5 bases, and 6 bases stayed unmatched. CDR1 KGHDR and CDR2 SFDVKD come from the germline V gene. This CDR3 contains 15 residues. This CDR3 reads CATSDLGRGMETQYF. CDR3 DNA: TGTGCCACCAGTGATTTAGGCAGGGGGATGGAGACCCAGTACTTC.

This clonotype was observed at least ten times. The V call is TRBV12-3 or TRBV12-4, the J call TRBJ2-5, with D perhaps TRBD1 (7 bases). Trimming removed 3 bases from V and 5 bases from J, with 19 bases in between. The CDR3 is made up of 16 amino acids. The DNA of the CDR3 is TGTGCCAGCAGTTTGGGAGGAGGGGGCTTGCGGGAGACCCAGTACTTC. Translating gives CASSLGGGGLRETQYF.

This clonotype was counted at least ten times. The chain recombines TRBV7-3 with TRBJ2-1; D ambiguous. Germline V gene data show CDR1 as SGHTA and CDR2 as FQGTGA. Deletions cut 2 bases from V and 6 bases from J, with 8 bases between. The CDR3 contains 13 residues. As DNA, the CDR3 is TGTGCCAGCAGCTTATGGGAAGGCAATGAGCAGTTCTTC. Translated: CASSLWEGNEQFF. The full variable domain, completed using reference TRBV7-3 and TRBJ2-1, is GAGVSQTPSNKVTEKGKYVELRCDPISGHTALYWYRQSLGQGPEFLIYFQGTGAADDSGLPNDRFFAVRPEGSVSTLKIQRTERGDSAVYLCASSLWEGNEQFFGPGTRLTVL.

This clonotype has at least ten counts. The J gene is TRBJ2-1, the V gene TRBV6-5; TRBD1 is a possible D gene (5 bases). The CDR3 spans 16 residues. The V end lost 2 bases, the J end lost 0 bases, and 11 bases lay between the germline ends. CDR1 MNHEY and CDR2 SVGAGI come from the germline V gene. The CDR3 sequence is CASSYQTVSSYNEQFF. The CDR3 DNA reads TGTGCCAGCAGTTACCAGACAGTAAGCTCCTACAATGAGCAGTTCTTC.

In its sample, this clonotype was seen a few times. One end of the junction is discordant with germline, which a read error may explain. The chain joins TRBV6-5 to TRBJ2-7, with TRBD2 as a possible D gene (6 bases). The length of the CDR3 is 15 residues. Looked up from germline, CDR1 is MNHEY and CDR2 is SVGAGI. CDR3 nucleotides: TGTGTCAGCAGTTACTCTACTAGCAGGTCCTACGAGCAGTACTTC. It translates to CVSSYSTSRSYEQYF.

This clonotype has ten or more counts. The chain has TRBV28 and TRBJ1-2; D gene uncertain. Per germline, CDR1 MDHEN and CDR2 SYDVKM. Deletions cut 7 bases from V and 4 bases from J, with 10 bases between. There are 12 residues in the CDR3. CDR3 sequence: CASIGFPYGYTF. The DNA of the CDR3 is TGTGCCAGCATAGGGTTCCCCTATGGCTACACCTTC.

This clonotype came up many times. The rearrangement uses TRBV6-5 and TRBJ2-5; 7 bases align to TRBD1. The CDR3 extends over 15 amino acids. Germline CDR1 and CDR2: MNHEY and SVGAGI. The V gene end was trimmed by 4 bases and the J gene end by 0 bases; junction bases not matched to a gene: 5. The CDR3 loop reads CASSSGTVYQETQYF. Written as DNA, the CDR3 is TGTGCCAGCAGTTCCGGGACAGTCTACCAAGAGACCCAGTACTTC.